One sample yielded the 13 T cell receptor beta chains listed below, sequenced in a study of blood T cells in healthy people across ages. A second PCR of about 7 to 12 cycles used a sample-barcoded 5' primer and a J-beta primer mix. Via MiXCR, TCRdb re-called the 5' RACE reads, giving one row per CDR3 protein. Of approximately 940,000 distinct CDR3 sequences detected, around 46% appear once; the ten largest clones hold around 15%. The sequencing sample was made of blood. The source of these receptors is a man aged 30 to 39 in good health.

This clonotype was detected only a few times. The V and J genes are TRBV28 and TRBJ1-1; tentatively, D is TRBD1 (5 bases). V lost 2 bases and J lost 1, with 11 bases in between. The germline CDR1 and CDR2 sequences are MDHEN and SYDVKM. This CDR3 spans 15 amino acids. The CDR3 DNA is TGTGCCAGCAGTTTAGGGGGGATCCGGAACACTGAAGCTTTCTTT. Protein: CASSLGGIRNTEAFF. Full variable domain (missing parts from reference TRBV28 and TRBJ1-1): DVKVTQSSRYLVKRTGEKVFLECVQDMDHENMFWYRQDPGLGLRLIYFSYDVKMKEKGDIPEGYSVSREKKERFSLILESASTNQTSMYLCASSLGGIRNTEAFFGQGTRLTVV.

Turning to this clonotype: At one end the junction does not follow the germline gene, possibly because of a read error. The V call is TRBV6-2 or TRBV6-3, the J call TRBJ1-1; 7 positions agree with TRBD1. Germline V gene sequence: CDR1 MNHEY, CDR2 SVGEGT. The CDR3 is 13 residues long. CDR3 bases: TGTGCCAGCAGCCGACAGGGCAACACTGAAGTTTTCTTT. Amino acids: CASSRQGNTEVFF.

The chain recombines TRBV9 with TRBJ2-5; D might be TRBD2 (5 bases). The J call may be mistaken, given a closer DNA end match to TRBJ2-7. The CDR3 has 14 amino acids. Germline V gene lookup returns CDR1 SGDLS and CDR2 YYNGEE. The CDR3 loop is CASSVEAGNYEQYF. The CDR3, as DNA: TGTGCCAGCAGCGTAGAGGCCGGGAACTACGAGCAGTACTTC.

This clonotype appeared a few times. The CDR3 region is CSASQTGQPQHF. CDR3 coding DNA: TGCAGTGCTAGCCAGACCGGACAGCCCCAGCATTTT. The gene calls are TRBV20-1 and TRBJ1-5; D gene ambiguous. The V gene's germline CDR1 is DFQATT and CDR2 SNEGSKA (reference sequence). Trimming stripped 3 bases from V and 7 bases from J, with 10 bases between. The CDR3 contains 12 residues.

The chain is built from TRBV12-3 or TRBV12-4 and TRBJ1-6, with D maybe TRBD1 (6 bases). V was clipped by 8 bases and J by 9 bases, with 14 bases between them. The CDR3 totals 13 residues. Here the CDR3 DNA reads TGTGCCAGCGCAACAGGGTCCGGTTCACCCCTCCACTTT. This sequence encodes CASATGSGSPLHF.

V is TRBV11-2 and J is TRBJ2-7; D could derive from TRBD1 or TRBD2 (6 bases each). Trimming pared 1 base from V and 0 bases from J, leaving 10 bases between. CDR3 size: 15 residues. Germline loops: CDR1 SGHAT, CDR2 FQNNGV. The CDR3 coding sequence is TGTGCCAGCAGCTTAGGCGGGGACATCTCCTACGAGCAGTACTTC. Protein: CASSLGGDISYEQYF. The full variable domain, in which reference TRBV11-2 and TRBJ2-7 provide the parts outside the CDR3, is EAGVAQSPRYKIIEKRQSVAFWCNPISGHATLYWYQQILGQGPKLLIQFQNNGVVDDSQLPKDRFSAERLKGVDSTLKIQPAKLEDSAVYLCASSLGGDISYEQYFGPGTRLTVT.

The rearrangement joins TRBV6-1 to TRBJ1-3; perhaps TRBD1 as D (5 bases). The germline gives CDR1 MNHNS, CDR2 SASEGT. Trimming removed 4 bases from V and 4 bases from J, with 11 bases in between. The CDR3 spans 14 residues. CDR3 sequence: CASSVQGPGNTIYF. The CDR3 DNA reads TGTGCCAGCAGTGTTCAGGGACCGGGAAACACCATATATTTT.

The chain combines TRBV7-9 with TRBJ2-4, with D unresolved. V lost 1 base and J lost 5, with 6 bases in between. The germline V gene has CDR1 SEHNR and CDR2 FQNEAQ (reference sequence). CDR3 size: 13 residues. Here the CDR3 reads CASSLETENIQYF. CDR3 in DNA: TGTGCCAGCAGCTTAGAAACAGAAAACATTCAGTACTTC.

The chain recombines TRBV20-1 with TRBJ2-5; 12 nucleotides align to TRBD2. Trimming removed 0 bases from V and 5 bases from J; junction bases left unmatched: 4. This CDR3 has 15 residues. CDR1 DFQATT and CDR2 SNEGSKA come from the germline V gene (reference sequence). In DNA form, the CDR3 reads TGCAGTGCTAGAGATCAGACTAGCGGGAGTGAGACCCAGTACTTC. Translating gives CSARDQTSGSETQYF.

The chain links TRBV14 to TRBJ2-2, with 7 bases fitting TRBD2. J was trimmed by 2 bases and V by 0 bases; bases with no gene match: 3. This CDR3 spans 16 amino acids. The germline V gene has CDR1 SGHDN and CDR2 FVKESK. CDR3 residues: CASSQEGLTNTGELFF. For the CDR3, the DNA is TGTGCCAGCAGCCAAGAGGGACTAACAAACACCGGGGAGCTGTTTTTT.

The chain is built from TRBV20-1 and TRBJ2-1, with 9 bases lining up with TRBD2. CDR1 and CDR2 (germline): DFQATT, SNEGSKA (reference sequence). V dropped 3 bases and J dropped 3; count of bases not matched to a gene: 6. There are 15 residues in the CDR3. CDR3 DNA sequence: TGCAGTGCTAGTTTAGGGCGGGAGGGCTACAATGAGCAGTTCTTC. This translates into CSASLGREGYNEQFF.

The chain recombines TRBV24-1 with TRBJ2-3, with a tentative D call TRBD2 (7 bases). The CDR3 spans 16 residues. The V end lost 9 bases, the J end lost 6 bases, and 24 bases lay between the germline ends. Germline CDR1 KGHDR, CDR2 SFDVKD. Written as DNA, the CDR3 is TGTGCCACCTCAATAGACGCGGGGGCCGCCTCTGATACGCAGTATTTT. This encodes CATSIDAGAASDTQYF.

This clonotype has a handful of counts. The chain combines TRBV13 with TRBJ2-1, with 14 bases aligning to TRBD2. The CDR3 contains 16 residues. With 5 bases clipped from V and 0 bases from J, the junction kept 0 bases outside the gene matches. Germline V gene data show CDR1 as PRHDT and CDR2 as FYEKMQ (reference sequence). CDR3 in amino acids: CASSGTSGSSYNEQFF. In nucleotides, the CDR3 is TGTGCCAGCAGCGGGACTAGCGGGAGCTCCTACAATGAGCAGTTCTTC.